Listed below are T cell receptor beta chains from one sample, sequenced in a study of T cell changes during pregnancy in multiple sclerosis. TCRdb keeps only in-frame clones here, not all; method: immunoSEQ multiplex PCR. The sample shows 35,000 to 40,000 clones, around 93% of them seen only once. The material was CD4+ T cells from peripheral blood mononuclear cells, obtained in the second trimester of pregnancy. The receptors originated from a female donor with multiple sclerosis, enrolled in a pregnancy study. The CDR3 runs from the conserved cysteine through the conserved F or W. Fields, in order: J gene, clone size, D gene, V gene, CDR3 length, CDR3 protein, CDR3 DNA. The D gene is left open where the match is weak. Clone size is not always given. Where it is, it says once, few, many or a class for expanded clones.

TRBJ2-7,-,-,TRBV5-1,14,CASSLANRAYEQYF,TGCGCCAGCAGCTTGGCCAACAGGGCCTACGAGCAGTACTTC
TRBJ1-1,-,-,TRBV18,14,CASSPLSGNTEAFF,TGTGCCAGCTCACCACTGTCAGGGAACACTGAAGCTTTCTTT
TRBJ2-7,once,-,TRBV28,12,CASSVRRNEQYF,TGTGCCAGCAGTGTCCGGCGGAACGAGCAGTACTTC
TRBJ1-1,-,-,TRBV5-5,13,CASSLIRGGEAFF,TGTGCCAGCAGCTTGATAAGGGGGGGTGAAGCTTTCTTT
TRBJ2-7,-,TRBD1,TRBV4-1,16,CASSPTPGQGLAEQYF,TGCGCCAGCAGCCCTACTCCGGGACAGGGACTCGCCGAGCAGTACTTC
TRBJ2-3,-,-,TRBV11-2,16,CASSLDGDSSTDTQYF,TGTGCCAGCAGCTTAGACGGAGACAGCAGCACAGATACGCAGTATTTT
TRBJ1-1,-,-,TRBV19,15,CASSIVGRGNTEAFF,TGTGCCAGTAGTATAGTTGGCAGGGGGAACACTGAAGCTTTCTTT
TRBJ2-1,-,-,TRBV7-2,12,CASRRTYNEQFF,TGTGCCAGCAGGAGGACCTACAATGAGCAGTTCTTC
TRBJ2-1,-,TRBD2,TRBV5-4,18,CASSLGLAGGGSYNEQFF,TGTGCCAGCAGCTTGGGTCTAGCGGGGGGTGGATCCTACAATGAGCAGTTCTTC
TRBJ2-6,-,-,TRBV27,15,CASTPVRSGANVLTF,TGTGCCAGCACCCCGGTCCGCTCTGGGGCCAACGTCCTGACTTTC
TRBJ2-7,once,TRBD2,TRBV5-5,19,CASSLTNPPSGSPLGEQYF,TGTGCCAGCAGCTTAACCAACCCCCCTAGCGGGAGTCCGCTAGGCGAGCAGTACTTC
TRBJ1-3,once,-,TRBV4-2,16,CASSQDGGGSGNTIYF,TGTGCCAGCAGCCAAGATGGGGGCGGCTCTGGAAACACCATATATTTT
TRBJ1-3,-,-,TRBV10-3,15,CAISLSQGSGNTIYF,TGTGCCATCAGCCTTTCCCAGGGCTCTGGAAACACCATATATTTT
TRBJ2-4,-,TRBD2,TRBV25-1,17,CASSGGAGGGAKNIQYF,TGTGCCAGCAGTGGGGGCGCGGGCGGGGGGGCCAAAAACATTCAGTACTTC
TRBJ2-3,once,TRBD2,TRBV27,19,CASRYKRTSGGRYTDTQYF,TGTGCCAGCAGGTATAAAAGGACTAGCGGGGGAAGGTACACAGATACGCAGTATTTT
TRBJ1-1,-,-,TRBV15,16,CATSRGAAGGSTEAFF,TGTGCCACCAGCAGAGGTGCCGCGGGGGGCTCGACTGAAGCTTTCTTT
TRBJ1-3,once,TRBD1,TRBV5-1,16,CASSLGQGAHGNTIYF,TGCGCCAGCAGCTTGGGACAGGGGGCCCATGGAAACACCATATATTTT
TRBJ2-3,-,TRBD2,TRBV5-4,19,CASSQGTSGTISSTDTQYF,TGTGCCAGCAGCCAAGGGACTAGCGGGACGATCTCTAGCACAGATACGCAGTATTTT
TRBJ2-4,-,TRBD2,TRBV10-3,16,CAISDSGGLAKNIQYF,TGTGCCATCAGTGATAGCGGGGGGCTAGCCAAAAACATTCAGTACTTC
TRBJ1-1,few,-,TRBV25-1,11,CASSRGTEAFF,TGTGCCAGCAGTCGGGGGACTGAAGCTTTCTTT
TRBJ2-2,-,TRBD2,TRBV9,15,CASTLTSGGTGELFF,TGTGCCAGCACCCTCACTAGCGGGGGGACCGGGGAGCTGTTTTTT
TRBJ2-4,-,-,TRBV13,15,CASSLGLESKNIQYF,TGTGCCAGCAGCCTAGGTCTAGAATCCAAAAACATTCAGTACTTC
TRBJ1-3,-,-,TRBV30,14,CAWSQGFAGNTIYF,TGTGCCTGGAGTCAGGGGTTCGCCGGAAACACCATATATTTT
TRBJ2-2,once,-,TRBV20-1,11,CSAEEAGELFF,TGCAGTGCAGAGGAGGCCGGGGAGCTGTTTTTT
TRBJ1-2,-,-,TRBV11-2,15,CASSLGTTGYRGYTF,TGTGCCAGCAGCTTAGGGACGACAGGCTACCGAGGCTACACCTTC
TRBJ2-7,-,TRBD2,TRBV4-2,17,CASSQGTLTSAGGEQYF,TGTGCCAGCAGCCAAGGGACGTTGACTAGCGCTGGGGGTGAGCAGTACTTC
TRBJ2-5,-,TRBD1,TRBV2,15,CASPRDRGRRETQYF,TGTGCCAGTCCCCGGGACAGGGGGCGTCGCGAGACCCAGTACTTC
TRBJ2-7,few,-,TRBV4-3,15,CASSQESGGAYEQYF,TGCGCCAGCAGCCAAGAATCGGGGGGCGCCTACGAGCAGTACTTC
TRBJ2-1,-,-,TRBV15,15,CATSRVGLEDREQFF,TGTGCCACCAGCAGAGTGGGTCTAGAAGATCGGGAGCAGTTCTTC
TRBJ1-1,-,TRBD1,TRBV29-1,14,CSVDRQGEYTEAFF,TGCAGCGTTGATCGACAGGGGGAGTACACTGAAGCTTTCTTT
TRBJ1-2,-,TRBD1,TRBV19,13,CASSIRTGYGYTF,TGTGCCAGTAGTATCCGGACAGGCTATGGCTACACCTTC
TRBJ2-7,-,-,TRBV2,15,CASRGDRLASYEQYF,TGTGCCAGCAGGGGTGACAGGCTTGCATCCTACGAGCAGTACTTC
TRBJ2-7,once,-,TRBV7-2,12,CASSRADSQPFF,TGTGCCAGCAGCCGAGCGGACAGCCAGCCCTTCTTC
TRBJ2-7,-,TRBD2,TRBV28,16,CASTVGGAGGQYEQYF,TGTGCCAGCACCGTCGGGGGAGCGGGAGGCCAGTACGAGCAGTACTTC
TRBJ1-1,-,-,TRBV21-1,17,CASTPNGTMQEGTEAFF,TGTGCCAGCACCCCCAACGGGACAATGCAAGAAGGCACTGAAGCTTTCTTT
TRBJ2-2,-,-,TRBV6-6,13,CASSARNTGELFF,TGTGCCAGCAGTGCCAGGAACACCGGGGAGCTGTTTTTT
TRBJ2-1,-,TRBD1,TRBV2,13,CASGDRVVNEQFF,TGTGCCAGCGGTGACAGGGTGGTCAATGAGCAGTTCTTC
TRBJ2-1,-,TRBD1,TRBV10-3,17,CAISDKDRGLSYNEQFF,TGTGCCATCAGTGATAAGGACAGGGGCCTCTCCTACAATGAGCAGTTCTTC
TRBJ2-7,-,-,TRBV27,13,CASRGTGYIEQYF,TGTGCCAGCAGAGGAACAGGATACATCGAGCAGTACTTC
TRBJ2-5,-,-,TRBV4-2,16,CASSSRTGRGQETQYF,TGTGCCAGCAGCTCCCGGACAGGGAGGGGACAAGAGACCCAGTACTTC
TRBJ2-3,-,-,TRBV18,14,CASRLSGHTDTQYF,TGTGCCAGCCGGCTTAGCGGCCACACAGATACGCAGTATTTT
TRBJ2-2,-,-,TRBV5-4,16,CASSLGSLGNTGELFF,TGTGCCAGCAGCTTGGGTAGTCTCGGGAACACCGGGGAGCTGTTTTTT